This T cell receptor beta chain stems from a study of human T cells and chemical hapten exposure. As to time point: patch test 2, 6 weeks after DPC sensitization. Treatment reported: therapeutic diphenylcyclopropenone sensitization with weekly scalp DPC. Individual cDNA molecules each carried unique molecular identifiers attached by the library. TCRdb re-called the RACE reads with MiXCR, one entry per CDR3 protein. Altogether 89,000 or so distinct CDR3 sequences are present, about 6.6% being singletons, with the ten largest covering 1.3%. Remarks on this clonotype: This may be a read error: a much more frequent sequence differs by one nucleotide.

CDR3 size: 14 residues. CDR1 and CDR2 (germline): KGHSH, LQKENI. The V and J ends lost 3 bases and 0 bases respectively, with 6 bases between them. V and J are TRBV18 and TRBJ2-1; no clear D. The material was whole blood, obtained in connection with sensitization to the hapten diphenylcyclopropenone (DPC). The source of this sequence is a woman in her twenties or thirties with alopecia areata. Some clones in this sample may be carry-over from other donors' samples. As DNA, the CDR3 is TGTGCCAGCTCACCGAGTAGCTCCTACAATGAGCAGTTCTTC. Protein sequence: CASSPSSSYNEQFF.